This T cell receptor beta chain was sequenced for a study of cytotoxic CD8 clonotypes in ibrutinib-treated CLL. Study context: The group held 11 relapsed/refractory and about 14 treatment-naive patients, with some 17 IGHV unmutated. Study-level points and caveats: At baseline, clonality was higher than in age-matched healthy donors and correlated with CD8+ counts. Clonality climbed at ibrutinib response, then dropped toward baseline at progression.

Trimming cost V 0 bases and J 2 bases; bases outside gene matches: 7. CDR3 length equals 16 residues. Germline assignment: CDR1 SGHRS and CDR2 YFSETQ. A word on this clone: Antigen unknown.

Libraries were prepared by immunoSEQ multiplex PCR; TCRdb keeps only in-frame clonotypes and omits some of them. Here the sample spans roughly 330,000 clones, roughly 70% being singletons. This rearrangement joins TRBV5-1 to TRBJ2-7, with 8 bases identical to TRBD2. Sequencing used PBMCs, obtained after 36 months of ibrutinib treatment. The sequence was collected from a human donor with chronic lymphocytic leukemia. CDR3 protein: CASSLGGGYPPYEQYF. The CDR3 DNA follows: TGCGCCAGCAGCTTGGGCGGGGGGTACCCCCCCTACGAGCAGTACTTC. The entire variable domain, with the rest obtained from reference TRBV5-1 and TRBJ2-7, is as follows: KAGVTQTPRYLIKTRGQQVTLSCSPISGHRSVSWYQQTPGQGLQFLFEYFSETQRNKGNFPGRFSGRQFSNSRSEMNVSTLELGDSALYLCASSLGGGYPPYEQYFGPGTRLTVT.